One and the same sample provided the 15 T cell receptor beta chains below, sequenced in a study of blood T cell repertoires in COVID-19. Profiling relied on immunoSEQ multiplex PCR, and the TCRdb table lists in-frame clones only, not all of them. Altogether around 130,000 clones are present, over 70% being singletons, with the ten largest covering roughly a tenth. Sequenced: peripheral blood. The receptor set was obtained from a man aged 55 to 70 with active or convalescent COVID-19.

This clone appeared once. The chain uses TRBV3-1 (or the pseudogene TRBV3-2) and TRBJ1-2, with a weak D call TRBD1 (5 bases). Germline V gene lookup returns CDR1 LGHDT and CDR2 YNNKEL (reference sequence). Between the trimmed V and J ends, which lost 5 bases and 5 bases, there was a span of 9 bases. This CDR3 is 12 amino acids long. In nucleotides, the CDR3 is TGTGCCAGCAGCACTCGGACATATGGCTACACCTTC. The encoded protein is CASSTRTYGYTF.

The gene calls are TRBV5-8 and TRBJ1-3, with D unresolved. In germline, CDR1 is SGHTS, CDR2 YDEGEE. V was trimmed by 1 base and J by 0 bases, leaving 14 bases between them. The CDR3 contains 17 residues. The CDR3 nucleotides read TGTGCCAGCAGCTTGCTCGGCGGTCGACGCTCTGGAAACACCATATATTTT. It yields the protein CASSLLGGRRSGNTIYF.

The chain links TRBV7-2 to TRBJ1-2; TRBD1 might be the D (6 bases). Trimming took 3 bases from V and 0 from J, leaving 17 bases between them. The CDR3 is 17 residues long. Germline assignment: CDR1 SGHTA and CDR2 FQGNSA. As DNA, the CDR3 is TGTGCCAGCAGCTTGAACCGGGACACTTTCTCTAACTATGGCTACACCTTC. Its protein is CASSLNRDTFSNYGYTF.

This clone is a singleton in its sample. The rearrangement uses TRBV21-1 and TRBJ1-5; TRBD1 was called by the table and not checked on the DNA. TRBV21-1 is tagged as a pseudogene. This CDR3 contains 17 residues. The CDR3 sequence is CASSKEGEGESNQPQHF. In nucleotides, the CDR3 is TGTGCCAGCAGCAAAGAGGGCGAAGGGGAAAGCAATCAGCCCCAGCATTTT.

This clone was counted a single time. The chain joins TRBV5-6 to TRBJ2-7; 8 bases are shared with TRBD1. V shed 0 bases and J 1 base; nucleotides not matched to a gene: 3. This CDR3 has 15 residues. The germline V gene encodes CDR1 SGHDT and CDR2 YYEEEE. The CDR3 reads CASSLGDRFSYEQYF. For the CDR3, the DNA is TGTGCCAGCAGCTTGGGGGACAGGTTTTCCTACGAGCAGTACTTC.

V and J are TRBV4-1 and TRBJ1-2; D is uncertain. CDR3 length equals 15 residues. Germline V lookup: CDR1 MGHRA, CDR2 YSYEKL. V was pared by 4 bases and J by 4 bases, with 16 bases between. CDR3 in amino acids: CASSPQQSSSYGYTF. The CDR3 DNA follows: TGCGCCAGCAGCCCCCAACAATCTTCTAGCTATGGCTACACCTTC.

The J gene is TRBJ2-1, the V gene TRBV7-8; 11 bases fit TRBD2. The CDR3 has 17 amino acids. The V gene end was trimmed by 5 bases and the J gene end by 9 bases; junction bases not matched to a gene: 15. Germline CDR1 reads SGHVS; CDR2 reads FQNEAQ. This CDR3 reads CASSPEGSGRARSEQFF. The CDR3 region has the DNA TGTGCCAGCAGCCCTGAGGGTAGCGGGAGGGCCCGGAGTGAGCAGTTCTTC.

CDR3 protein: CASSLDGGIADTQYF. Written as DNA, the CDR3 is TGTGCCAGCAGCTTAGATGGGGGCATAGCAGATACGCAGTATTTT. The rearrangement links TRBV7-6 to TRBJ2-3, with D perhaps matching TRBD1 (6 bases). The CDR3 length is 15 residues. V was pared by 1 base and J by 4 bases, with 12 bases between. Germline V gene lookup returns CDR1 SGHVS and CDR2 FNYEAQ.

V and J are TRBV5-1 and TRBJ2-7, with 10 bases fitting TRBD2. Trimming cost V 3 bases and J 2 bases; bases outside gene matches: 5. Germline V CDR1 and CDR2: SGHRS, YFSETQ. CDR3 length equals 15 residues. CDR3 coding DNA: TGCGCCAGCAGCTCAACTAGCGGGAATGCCTACGAGCAGTACTTC. Amino acids: CASSSTSGNAYEQYF.

The chain is built from TRBV5-8 and TRBJ1-1, with a tentative D call TRBD1 (5 bases). Trimming removed 0 bases from V and 4 bases from J, with 10 bases in between. The CDR3 totals 14 residues. Germline-derived CDR1 and CDR2 are SGHTS and YDEGEE. The CDR3, as DNA: TGTGCCAGCAGCTTGGGGCAGGGTGTCACTGAAGCTTTCTTT. Protein sequence: CASSLGQGVTEAFF.

The rearrangement links TRBV5-3 to TRBJ2-7; possible D gene TRBD1, 5 bases. TRBV5-3 counts as an open reading frame of uncertain function. The V end lost 0 bases, the J end lost 2 bases, and 12 bases lay between the germline ends. This CDR3 spans 15 amino acids. In nucleotides, the CDR3 is TGTGCCAGAAGCTTGGGGCAGGGTAACACCTACGAGCAGTACTTC. Protein sequence: CARSLGQGNTYEQYF.

The rearrangement links TRBV28 to TRBJ1-5; 8 nucleotides agree with TRBD1. The CDR3 contains 15 residues. After removal of 4 bases from V and 5 bases from J, the junction contained 7 bases not matched to a gene. The V gene's germline CDR1 is MDHEN and CDR2 SYDVKM. The CDR3 sequence is CASSSRTGGYQPQHF. The DNA for the CDR3 is TGTGCCAGCAGTTCCCGAACAGGGGGTTATCAGCCCCAGCATTTT.

The chain has TRBV19 and TRBJ1-6, with D unresolved. The CDR3 has 14 amino acids. V lost 7 bases and J lost 0, with 7 bases in between. Germline V gene data show CDR1 as LNHDA and CDR2 as SQIVND (reference sequence). The CDR3 DNA reads as TGTGCCAGTAAGGGAGGCTCCTATAATTCACCCCTCCACTTT. Its translation is CASKGGSYNSPLHF.

CDR3 nucleotide sequence: TGCAGCGGCCAACAGGGGGCTGGCTATGGCTACACCTTC. Amino acid sequence: CSGQQGAGYGYTF. This sequence joins TRBV29-1 and TRBJ1-2, with 9 bases lining up with TRBD1. V shed 7 bases, J shed 4 bases, and the junction held 7 bases outside the gene matches. The CDR3 runs to 13 residues. The germline gives CDR1 SQVTM, CDR2 ANQGSEA. Full variable domain (remainder filled in from reference TRBV29-1 and TRBJ1-2): SAVISQKPSRDICQRGTSLTIQCQVDSQVTMMFWYRQQPGQSLTLIATANQGSEATYESGFVIDKFPISRPNLTFSTLTVSNMSPEDSSIYLCSGQQGAGYGYTFGSGTRLTVV.

The chain couples TRBV2 to TRBJ2-7; 11 bases fit TRBD2. The V and J ends lost 4 bases and 6 bases, in that order; junction bases with no gene match: 8. Germline V gives CDR1 SNHLY, CDR2 FYNNEI. The CDR3 totals 15 residues. Written as DNA, the CDR3 is TGTGCCAGCAGTGCCTTAGCGGGAGGGTCGGTCGAGCAGTACTTC. Amino acid sequence: CASSALAGGSVEQYF.